This T cell receptor beta chain derives from a study of regulatory T cells in long-lasting Graves disease. The germline V gene has CDR1 MNHEY and CDR2 SVGEGT. V gave up 0 bases and J gave up 0 bases; unmatched junction bases: 18. There are 21 residues in the CDR3. This clonotype occurred many times. Construction of the TCR beta libraries employed iRepertoire HTBI primers in conjunction with Arm-PCR of CDR3 regions. In the authors' workflow: From all samples, identification returned roughly 15 TRBJ and 60 to 80 TRBV segments. TCRdb re-derived calls from the multiplex PCR reads in MiXCR, one entry per CDR3 protein. The V and J calls were determined by TCRdb, not by the authors. The data contain 200,000 to 300,000 distinct CDR3 sequences, 20% to 25% of them singletons. The time point was: newly diagnosed GD, antithyroid drugs for less than 3 months. The TCR library was made from RNA that had been extracted from PBMCs in TRIzol. EDTA tubes held 7 to 9 milliliters of peripheral blood from each patient.

The sample consisted of peripheral blood mononuclear cells (PBMCs), taken at new diagnosis, from a patient treated with antithyroid drugs. The chain has TRBV6-2 or TRBV6-3 and TRBJ2-3; 7 bases agree with TRBD2. The TCR sequence derives from a female donor with Graves disease. The CDR3 reads CASSYSTRRGGGHPSTDTQYF. DNA of the CDR3: TGTGCCAGCAGTTACTCGACTAGGCGTGGCGGGGGTCACCCTAGCACAGATACGCAGTATTTT.